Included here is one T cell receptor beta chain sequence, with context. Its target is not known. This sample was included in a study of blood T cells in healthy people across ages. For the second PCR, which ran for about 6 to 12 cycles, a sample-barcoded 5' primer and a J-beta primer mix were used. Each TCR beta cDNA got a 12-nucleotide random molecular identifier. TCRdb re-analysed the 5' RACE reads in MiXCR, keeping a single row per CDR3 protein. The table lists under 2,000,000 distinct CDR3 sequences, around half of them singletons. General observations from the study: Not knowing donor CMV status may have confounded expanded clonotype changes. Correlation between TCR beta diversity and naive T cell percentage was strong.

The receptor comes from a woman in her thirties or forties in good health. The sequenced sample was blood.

DNA of the CDR3: TGCGCCAGCAGCCAAAGGGTGGCGACCGGACGAAACACCATATATTTT. This gives the protein CASSQRVATGRNTIYF. The genes are TRBV4-3 and TRBJ1-3; D is uncertain. V lost 2 bases and J lost 5, with 16 bases in between. Per the germline V gene, CDR1 is LGHNA and CDR2 is YSLEER. The CDR3 consists of 16 residues.